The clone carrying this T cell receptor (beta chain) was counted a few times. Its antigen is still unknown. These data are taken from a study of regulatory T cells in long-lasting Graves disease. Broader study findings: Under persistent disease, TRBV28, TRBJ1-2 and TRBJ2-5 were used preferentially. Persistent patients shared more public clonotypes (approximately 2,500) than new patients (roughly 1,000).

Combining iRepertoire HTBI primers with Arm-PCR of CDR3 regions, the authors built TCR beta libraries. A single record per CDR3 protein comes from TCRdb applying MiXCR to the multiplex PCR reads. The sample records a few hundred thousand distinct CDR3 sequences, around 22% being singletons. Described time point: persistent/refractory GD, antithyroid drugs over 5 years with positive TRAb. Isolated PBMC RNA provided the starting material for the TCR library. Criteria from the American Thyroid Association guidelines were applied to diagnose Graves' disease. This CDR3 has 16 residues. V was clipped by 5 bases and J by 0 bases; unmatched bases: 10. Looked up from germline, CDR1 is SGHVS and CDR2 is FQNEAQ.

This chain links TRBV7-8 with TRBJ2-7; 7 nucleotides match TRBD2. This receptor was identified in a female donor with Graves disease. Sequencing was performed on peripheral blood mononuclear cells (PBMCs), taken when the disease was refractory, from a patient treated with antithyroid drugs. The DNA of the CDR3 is TGTGCCAGCAGCCCTGAGGGGCGCGGGAGCTCCTACGAGCAGTACTTC. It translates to CASSPEGRGSSYEQYF.